A selection of T cell receptor beta chains follows, all from one sample in a study of shared clonotypes between healthy human individuals. Sequencing used immunoSEQ multiplex PCR; TCRdb keeps in-frame clones, though not all of them. The sample lists about 230,000 clones; 60% to 80% were seen once. The sequenced material came from memory CD4+ T cells sorted from blood. The receptor set was obtained from a man aged 25 to 40 in good health. Both conserved end residues are part of each CDR3. A D gene is named only where the DNA matches it firmly. The size field is filled for only some rows; it gives once, few, many or a size class.

cdr3_aa cdr3_nt j_call clone_size v_call d_call
CASSLRSALFGQYF TGTGCCAGCAGTTTAAGGTCGGCACTGTTTGGGCAGTACTTC TRBJ2-7 NA TRBV28 NA
CASIRGGADGYTF TGTGCCAGCATCCGAGGCGGGGCTGATGGCTACACCTTC TRBJ1-2 medium-sized TRBV2 NA
CSVAPGWGMNTEAFF TGCAGCGTCGCACCAGGGTGGGGAATGAACACTGAAGCTTTCTTT TRBJ1-1 few TRBV29-1 NA
CASSLGDIRLLEAFF TGCGCCAGCAGCTTGGGCGACATCCGGTTGCTGGAAGCTTTCTTT TRBJ1-1 few TRBV5-1 NA
CASSSPRDRRYGYTF TGTGCCAGCAGCTCACCCCGGGACAGGCGCTATGGCTACACCTTC TRBJ1-2 few TRBV11-2 TRBD1
CASSYLGTDEAFF TGTGCCAGCAGTTACCTGGGGACGGATGAAGCTTTCTTT TRBJ1-1 NA TRBV6-5 NA
CASSTPRWNEKLFF TGTGCCAGCAGCACACCCCGGTGGAATGAAAAACTGTTTTTT TRBJ1-4 NA TRBV11-2 NA
CASRKLAGTDTQYF TGTGCCAGCAGGAAGTTGGCAGGGACAGATACGCAGTATTTT TRBJ2-3 NA TRBV28 NA
CASSPLIGGNTEAFF TGTGCCAGCAGTCCCCTGATCGGAGGGAACACTGAAGCTTTCTTT TRBJ1-1 many TRBV28 NA
CASSGGGNTEAFF TGTGCCAGCAGCGGTGGAGGGAACACTGAAGCTTTCTTT TRBJ1-1 NA TRBV5-5 NA
CASSNNPGTSDTQYF TGTGCCAGCTCCAACAACCCTGGGACTTCAGATACGCAGTATTTT TRBJ2-3 few TRBV18 NA
CASSKVEGTLNYEQYF TGTGCCAGCAGCAAAGTTGAGGGCACCCTGAATTACGAGCAGTACTTC TRBJ2-7 NA TRBV21-1 NA
CASTSSLGGELFF TGTGCCAGCACATCCTCATTAGGCGGGGAGCTGTTTTTT TRBJ2-2 few TRBV2 NA
CASSRTLGTGETQYF TGTGCCAGCAGCCGAACACTGGGGACGGGGGAGACCCAGTACTTC TRBJ2-5 NA TRBV11-2 NA
CASTLGTSGSNEQFF TGTGCCAGTACTCTTGGGACTAGCGGGAGCAATGAGCAGTTCTTC TRBJ2-1 NA TRBV19 TRBD2
CASSLDGWGYTF TGTGCCAGCAGCTTAGACGGTTGGGGCTACACCTTC TRBJ1-2 few TRBV7-6 NA
CASSQDPGLAGDAEQFF TGTGCCAGCAGCCAAGATCCGGGACTAGCGGGAGACGCTGAGCAGTTCTTC TRBJ2-1 NA TRBV4-2 TRBD2
CASSESGYYTF TGTGCCAGCAGTGAATCGGGGTATTACACCTTC TRBJ1-2 NA TRBV6-1 NA
CASTIQIAGANEQFF TGTGCCAGTACCATCCAAATTGCGGGGGCTAATGAGCAGTTCTTC TRBJ2-1 NA TRBV19 NA
CASSLGQIESTNYGYTF TGTGCCAGCAGCTTAGGACAGATCGAATCTACTAACTATGGCTACACCTTC TRBJ1-2 NA TRBV7-9 NA
CASGDRAYTDTQYF TGTGCCAGCGGAGACCGGGCCTACACAGATACGCAGTATTTT TRBJ2-3 many TRBV27 NA
CASSFLAGAEYF TGTGCCAGCAGCTTCTTAGCGGGGGCCGAATATTTT TRBJ2-3 many TRBV5-4 TRBD2
CASSLEGQGFAGELFF TGTGCCAGCAGCTTAGAGGGACAGGGGTTCGCCGGGGAGCTGTTTTTT TRBJ2-2 few TRBV7-6 TRBD1
CASSTVGARRSNQPQHF TGTGCCAGTAGTACGGTGGGGGCTAGGAGAAGCAATCAGCCCCAGCATTTT TRBJ1-5 NA TRBV19 NA
CAWSVDRNTEAFF TGTGCCTGGAGTGTTGACCGAAACACTGAAGCTTTCTTT TRBJ1-1 NA TRBV30 NA
CASSLNRNQPQHF TGCGCCAGCAGCTTGAACAGAAATCAGCCCCAGCATTTT TRBJ1-5 NA TRBV5-1 NA
CAWSVGSGYTF TGTGCCTGGAGTGTAGGGAGCGGCTACACCTTC TRBJ1-2 once TRBV30 NA
CATSRVPGELFF TGTGCCACCAGCAGAGTCCCCGGGGAGCTGTTTTTT TRBJ2-2 few TRBV15 NA
CASSLDKPATDTQYF TGCGCCAGCAGCTTGGACAAACCCGCCACCGATACGCAGTATTTT TRBJ2-3 NA TRBV5-1 NA
CASSRQNQETQYF TGTGCCAGTAGTAGGCAGAACCAAGAGACCCAGTACTTC TRBJ2-5 NA TRBV19 NA
CASSLIVLNEKLFF TGTGCCAGCAGCTTAATCGTTCTTAATGAAAAACTGTTTTTT TRBJ1-4 NA TRBV7-2 NA
CASSIPAGDTEAFF TGTGCCAGCTCGATCCCGGCAGGGGACACTGAAGCTTTCTTT TRBJ1-1 few TRBV18 NA
CASSLGGVSWLANVLTF TGTGCCAGCAGTTTAGGGGGAGTGTCATGGTTGGCCAACGTCCTGACTTTC TRBJ2-6 NA TRBV27 NA
CASSLAPSGSGLPGDLYEQYF TGCGCCAGCAGCTTGGCCCCTAGCGGGAGCGGTCTTCCGGGGGATCTCTACGAGCAGTACTTC TRBJ2-7 NA TRBV5-1 TRBD2
CASSQSLAAYNEQFF TGTGCCAGCAGTCAATCACTAGCGGCTTACAATGAGCAGTTCTTC TRBJ2-1 NA TRBV6-5 TRBD2
CASSLDNKHGYTF TGTGCCAGCAGCCTTGACAATAAGCATGGCTACACCTTC TRBJ1-2 NA TRBV7-3 NA
CASSLKGTDTQYF TGTGCCAGCAGTTTGAAAGGGACAGATACGCAGTATTTT TRBJ2-3 once TRBV27 NA
CASSYSRAGRANEQFF TGTGCCAGCAGTTACTCCCGGGCGGGGAGGGCCAATGAGCAGTTCTTC TRBJ2-1 NA TRBV6-6 TRBD2
CASSPGLEEQYF TGTGCCAGCTCCCCTGGACTGGAGGAGCAGTACTTC TRBJ2-7 NA TRBV18 NA
CASSQDPGVSYNEQFF TGCGCCAGCAGCCAAGACCCGGGAGTCTCCTACAATGAGCAGTTCTTC TRBJ2-1 NA TRBV4-3 NA
CASSQSIAKNIQYF TGTGCCAGCAGCCAATCCATAGCCAAAAACATTCAGTACTTC TRBJ2-4 NA TRBV11-2 NA
CASSLPGLAGPSIQYF TGTGCCAGCAGCTTACCGGGACTAGCGGGACCTAGCATTCAGTACTTC TRBJ2-4 NA TRBV5-4 TRBD2
CASRERATTYEQYF TGTGCCAGCAGAGAGCGGGCAACAACCTACGAGCAGTACTTC TRBJ2-7 few TRBV6-1 NA
CASSWRASGRDIADNEQFF TGTGCCAGCAGTTGGCGGGCTAGCGGGAGAGATATCGCTGACAATGAGCAGTTCTTC TRBJ2-1 NA TRBV27 TRBD2
CASSVSTYNEQFF TGTGCCAGCAGTGTAAGTACTTACAATGAGCAGTTCTTC TRBJ2-1 NA TRBV6-1 NA
CASSSDWVGETQYF TGTGCCAGCAGTTCGGATTGGGTGGGGGAGACCCAGTACTTC TRBJ2-5 once TRBV11-3 NA
CASSQAVGGNEKLFF TGCGCCAGCAGCCAGGCCGTAGGAGGGAATGAAAAACTGTTTTTT TRBJ1-4 NA TRBV4-1 NA
CASSTNTGELFF TGTGCCAGTAGTACCAACACCGGGGAGCTGTTTTTT TRBJ2-2 NA TRBV19 NA
CASSFKAGLGNEQFF TGTGCCAGCAGTTTCAAAGCGGGACTGGGGAATGAGCAGTTCTTC TRBJ2-1 once TRBV2 TRBD2